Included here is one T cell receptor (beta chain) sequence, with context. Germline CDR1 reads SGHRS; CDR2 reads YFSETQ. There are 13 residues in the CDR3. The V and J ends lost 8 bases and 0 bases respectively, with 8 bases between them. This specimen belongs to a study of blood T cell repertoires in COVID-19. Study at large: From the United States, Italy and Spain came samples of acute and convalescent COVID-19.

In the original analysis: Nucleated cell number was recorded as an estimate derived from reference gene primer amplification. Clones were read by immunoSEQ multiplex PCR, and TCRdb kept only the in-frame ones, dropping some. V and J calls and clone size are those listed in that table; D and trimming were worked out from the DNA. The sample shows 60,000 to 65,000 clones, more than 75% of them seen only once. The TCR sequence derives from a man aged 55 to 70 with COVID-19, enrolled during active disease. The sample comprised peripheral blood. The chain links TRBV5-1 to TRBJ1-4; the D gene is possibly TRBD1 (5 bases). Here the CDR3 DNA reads TGCGCCAGTCAGGGTGCAACTAATGAAAAACTGTTTTTT. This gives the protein CASQGATNEKLFF.